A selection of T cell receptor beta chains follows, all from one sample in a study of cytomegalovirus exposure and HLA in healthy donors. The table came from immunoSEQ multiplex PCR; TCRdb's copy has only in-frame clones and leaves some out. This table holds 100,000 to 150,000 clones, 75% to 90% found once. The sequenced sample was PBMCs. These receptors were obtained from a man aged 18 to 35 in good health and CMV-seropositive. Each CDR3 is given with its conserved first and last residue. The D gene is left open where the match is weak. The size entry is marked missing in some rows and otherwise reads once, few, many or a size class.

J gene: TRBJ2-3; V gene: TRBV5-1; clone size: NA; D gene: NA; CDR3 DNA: TGCGCCAGCAGCTTGGGGGACTCAAGGGCAGGCGATACGCAGTATTTT; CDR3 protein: CASSLGDSRAGDTQYF
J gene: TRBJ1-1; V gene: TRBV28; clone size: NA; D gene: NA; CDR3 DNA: TGTGCCAGCAGTTCCCCAGGGATTGCCACTGAAGCTTTCTTT; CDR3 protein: CASSSPGIATEAFF
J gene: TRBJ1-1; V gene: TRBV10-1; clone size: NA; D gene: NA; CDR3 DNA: TGCGCCAGCAGTGAAGCCAGGGATGGCACTGAAGCTTTCTTT; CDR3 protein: CASSEARDGTEAFF
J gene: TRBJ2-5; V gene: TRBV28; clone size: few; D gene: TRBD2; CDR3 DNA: TGTGCCAGCAGTTTTAATGGAGCGGGGTTGCAAGAGACCCAGTACTTC; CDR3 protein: CASSFNGAGLQETQYF
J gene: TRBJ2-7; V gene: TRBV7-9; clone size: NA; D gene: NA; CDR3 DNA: TGTGCCAGCCAATCCGGGACACTTCTTTACGAGCAGTACTTC; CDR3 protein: CASQSGTLLYEQYF
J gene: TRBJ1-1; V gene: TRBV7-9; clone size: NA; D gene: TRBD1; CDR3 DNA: TGTGCCAGCAGCGACAGGGGCCCTAACACTGAAGCTTTCTTT; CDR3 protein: CASSDRGPNTEAFF
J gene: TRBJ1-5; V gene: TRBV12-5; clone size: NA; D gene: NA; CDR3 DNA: TGTGCTAGTGGTTTGCCCCCGTATCAGCCCCAGCATTTT; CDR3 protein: CASGLPPYQPQHF
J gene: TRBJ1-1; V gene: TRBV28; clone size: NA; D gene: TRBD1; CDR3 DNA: TGTGCCAGCAGGAAACAGGGGCGCTCGGAAGCTTTCTTT; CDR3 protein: CASRKQGRSEAFF
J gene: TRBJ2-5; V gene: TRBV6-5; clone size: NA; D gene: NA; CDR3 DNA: TGTGCCAGCAGTTACGATAGGTTCGCTAGTCTAGAGACCCAGTACTTC; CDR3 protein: CASSYDRFASLETQYF
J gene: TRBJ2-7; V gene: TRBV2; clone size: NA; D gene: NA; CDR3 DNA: TGTGCCAGCAGTGACAACTCCTACGAGCAGTACTTC; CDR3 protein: CASSDNSYEQYF
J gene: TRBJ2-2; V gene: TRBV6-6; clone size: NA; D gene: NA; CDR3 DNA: TGTGCCAGCAGTTACGAACAGACCGGGGAGCTGTTTTTT; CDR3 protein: CASSYEQTGELFF
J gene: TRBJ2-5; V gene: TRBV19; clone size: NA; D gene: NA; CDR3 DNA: TGTGCCAGTAACTCCGGGGGTAGCGTTGAGACCCAGTACTTC; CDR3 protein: CASNSGGSVETQYF
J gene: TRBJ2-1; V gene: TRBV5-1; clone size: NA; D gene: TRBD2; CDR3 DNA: TGCGCCAGCAGCTGGGGACTAGCGGACAATGAGCAGTTCTTC; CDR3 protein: CASSWGLADNEQFF
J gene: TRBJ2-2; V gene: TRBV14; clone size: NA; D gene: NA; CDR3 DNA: TGTGCCAGCAGTCTGGGGGCAGCCGGGGAGCTGTTTTTT; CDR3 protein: CASSLGAAGELFF